This T cell receptor beta chain was sequenced in a study of CD8 T cells in ankylosing spondylitis. Study observations and caveats: In the blood and synovial fluid of reactive arthritis, some motif variants had been previously reported. CD8+ cells made up the disease-linked clones, which were relatively rare in peripheral blood. The clones that were linked to disease were reported to be significantly enriched in matched synovial fluid samples from ankylosing spondylitis patients. Made up of under ten highly homologous variants, a TCR beta motif appeared characteristic of ankylosing spondylitis blood.

This clonotype was counted a few times. Its antigen is not identified. V was clipped by 10 bases and J by 5 bases, with 11 bases between them. This CDR3 comprises 11 residues. Germline CDR1 SNHLY, CDR2 FYNNEI. Library preparation for TCR beta used quantitative 5'-RACE with molecular barcodes. TCRdb re-analysed the 5' RACE reads in MiXCR, keeping a single row per CDR3 protein. The data show about 390,000 distinct CDR3 sequences, around 20% seen once. This clonotype originated in a male donor with ankylosing spondylitis. This chain uses TRBV2 with TRBJ2-5, with no clear D. The sequenced sample consisted of blood, either unsorted or a sorted T cell fraction (not recorded which). CDR3 amino acids: CATTWSETQYF. Here the CDR3 DNA reads TGTGCCACCACATGGTCGGAGACCCAGTACTTC. Combining the CDR3 with reference TRBV2 and TRBJ2-5 gives the whole variable domain EPEVTQTPSHQVTQMGQEVILRCVPISNHLYFYWYRQILGQKVEFLVSFYNNEISEKSEIFDDQFSVERPDGSNFTLKIRSTKLEDSAMYFCATTWSETQYFGPGTRLLVL.